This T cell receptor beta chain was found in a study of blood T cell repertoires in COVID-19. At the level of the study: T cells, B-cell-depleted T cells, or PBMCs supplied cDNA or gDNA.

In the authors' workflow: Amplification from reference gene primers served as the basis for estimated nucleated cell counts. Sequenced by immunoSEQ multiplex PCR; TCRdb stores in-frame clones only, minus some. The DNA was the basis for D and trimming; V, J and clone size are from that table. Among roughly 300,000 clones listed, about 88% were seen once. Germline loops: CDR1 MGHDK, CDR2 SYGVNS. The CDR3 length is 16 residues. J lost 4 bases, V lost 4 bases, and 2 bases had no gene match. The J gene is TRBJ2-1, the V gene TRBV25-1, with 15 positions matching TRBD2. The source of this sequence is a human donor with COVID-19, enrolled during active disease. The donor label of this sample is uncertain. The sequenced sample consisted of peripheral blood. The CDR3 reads CASSGGTSGGYNEQFF. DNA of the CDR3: TGTGCCAGCAGTGGAGGGACTAGCGGGGGGTACAATGAGCAGTTCTTC. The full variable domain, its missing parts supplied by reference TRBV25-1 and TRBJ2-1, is EADIYQTPRYLVIGTGKKITLECSQTMGHDKMYWYQQDPGMELHLIHYSYGVNSTEKGDLSSESTVSRIRTEHFPLTLESARPSHTSQYLCASSGGTSGGYNEQFFGPGTRLTVL.